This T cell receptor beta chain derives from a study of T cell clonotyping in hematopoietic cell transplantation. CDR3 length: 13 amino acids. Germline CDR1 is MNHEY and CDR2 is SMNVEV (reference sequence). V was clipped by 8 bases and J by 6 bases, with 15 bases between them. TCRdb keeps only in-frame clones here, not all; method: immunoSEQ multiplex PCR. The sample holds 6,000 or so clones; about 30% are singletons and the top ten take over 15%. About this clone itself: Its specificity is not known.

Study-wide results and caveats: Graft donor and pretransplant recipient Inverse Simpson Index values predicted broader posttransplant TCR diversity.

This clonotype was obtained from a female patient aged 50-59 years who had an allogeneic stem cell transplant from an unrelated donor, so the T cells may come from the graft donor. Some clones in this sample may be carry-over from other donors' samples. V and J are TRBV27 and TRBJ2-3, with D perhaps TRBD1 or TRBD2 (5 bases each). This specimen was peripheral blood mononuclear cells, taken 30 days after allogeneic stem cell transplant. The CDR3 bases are TGTGCCAGCGCCCCCCGATGGGGGGATACGCAGTATTTT. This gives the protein CASAPRWGDTQYF.